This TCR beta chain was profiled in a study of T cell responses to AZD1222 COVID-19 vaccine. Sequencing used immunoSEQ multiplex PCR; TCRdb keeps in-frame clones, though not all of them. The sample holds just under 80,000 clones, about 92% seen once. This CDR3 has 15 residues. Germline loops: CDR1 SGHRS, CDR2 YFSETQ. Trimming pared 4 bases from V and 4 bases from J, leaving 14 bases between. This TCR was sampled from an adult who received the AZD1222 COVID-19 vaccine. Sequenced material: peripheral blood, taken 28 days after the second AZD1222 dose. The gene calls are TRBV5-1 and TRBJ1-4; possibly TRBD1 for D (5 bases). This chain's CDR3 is CASSPAGTGNEKLFF. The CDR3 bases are TGCGCCAGCAGCCCAGCCGGGACGGGTAATGAAAAACTGTTTTTT.